The 7 T cell receptor beta chains below come from one sample, sequenced in a study of T cell repertoires in cytomegalovirus infection. Via MiXCR, TCRdb re-called the reads, giving one row per CDR3 protein. The repertoire holds 700,000 to 850,000 distinct CDR3 sequences, 32% seen once, with around 12% in the top ten. No antigen is known for these receptors. The specimen was cultured CD8+ T cells from PBMCs, collected from culture after CMV antigen stimulation. Source of these receptors: a human donor in good health (CMV status not recorded). Some clones in this sample may be carry-over from other donors' samples.

This clonotype occurred a few times. V gene TRBV29-1 combines with J gene TRBJ2-5; D not resolved. In germline, CDR1 is SQVTM, CDR2 ANQGSEA. Trimming removed 1 base at V and 1 base at J, with 4 bases between. The CDR3 length is 12 residues. The CDR3, as DNA: TGCAGCGTTGAAGGGGTCCAAGAGACCCAGTACTTC. The encoded protein is CSVEGVQETQYF.

This clonotype was detected a few times. The chain couples TRBV7-9 to TRBJ2-3, with 9 bases fitting TRBD1. CDR1 and CDR2 from the germline V gene are SEHNR and FQNEAQ (reference sequence). The V gene end was trimmed by 4 bases and the J gene end by 4 bases; junction bases not matched to a gene: 6. This CDR3 has 15 amino acids. The CDR3 loop is CASSSYDRGADTQYF. The CDR3 region has the DNA TGTGCCAGCAGCTCGTATGACAGGGGGGCAGATACGCAGTATTTT. Full variable domain (remainder filled in from reference TRBV7-9 and TRBJ2-3): DTGVSQNPRHKITKRGQNVTFRCDPISEHNRLYWYRQTLGQGPEFLTYFQNEAQLEKSRLLSDRFSAERPKGSFSTLEIQRTEQGDSAMYLCASSSYDRGADTQYFGPGTRLTVL.

The V gene is TRBV27, the J gene TRBJ2-5; the D gene is possibly TRBD1 (6 bases). Trimming left V 6 bases short and J 2 bases short, with 13 bases between. Germline values: CDR1 MNHEY, CDR2 SMNVEV (reference sequence). The CDR3 is 14 residues long. The CDR3 is CASSRTGIQETQYF. In DNA form, the CDR3 reads TGTGCCAGCAGCAGAACAGGGATACAAGAGACCCAGTACTTC.

This clonotype has just a few counts. V and J are TRBV7-9 and TRBJ1-1; D is unresolved. The CDR3 consists of 14 residues. The V and J ends lost 1 base and 4 bases respectively, with 10 bases between them. Per the germline V gene, CDR1 is SEHNR and CDR2 is FQNEAQ (reference sequence). The CDR3 region has the DNA TGTGCCAGCAGCTTAGGATACTCGAGCACTGAAGCTTTCTTT. Protein sequence: CASSLGYSSTEAFF.

This clonotype was detected ten times or more. The chain employs TRBV7-8 and TRBJ2-3; D unclear. V was pared by 5 bases and J by 4 bases, with 19 bases between. The CDR3 is made up of 16 amino acids. Looked up from germline, CDR1 is SGHVS and CDR2 is FQNEAQ. CDR3 residues: CASSGPRVYSSDTQYF. CDR3 sequence (DNA): TGTGCCAGCAGCGGGCCCCGGGTGTACAGTTCAGATACGCAGTATTTT.

The rearrangement uses TRBV2 and TRBJ2-7, with a weak D call TRBD1 (6 bases). This CDR3 has 11 amino acids. V was clipped by 5 bases and J by 5 bases, with 7 bases between them. CDR1 SNHLY and CDR2 FYNNEI come from the germline V gene. The CDR3 reads CASSYRDEQYF. CDR3 bases: TGTGCCAGCAGTTACAGGGACGAGCAGTACTTC.

Comments on this clonotype: The junction shows a germline mismatch at one end, possibly a read error. The chain uses TRBV4-2 and TRBJ2-3, with D maybe TRBD1 (6 bases). From germline, CDR1 is LGHNA and CDR2 YNFKEQ. This CDR3 is 14 amino acids long. CDR3 bases: TGTGCCAGCGGCCAAACCAGGGGTCCAGATACGCAGTATTTT. Translation: CASGQTRGPDTQYF.